The 8 T cell receptor beta chains below come from one sample, sequenced in a study of shared clonotypes between healthy human individuals. Only in-frame clones appear in the TCRdb table, and some are missing; sequencing was by immunoSEQ multiplex PCR. In the table there are 2 million to 2.5 million clones, roughly 95% of which are singletons. Sequenced sample: naive CD4+ T cells sorted from blood. Indicated subset: CD45RA+ positively selected. The receptors shown here come from a man aged 18 to 30 in good health.

Worth noting for this clone: One junction end does not reproduce the germline sequence, and a read error may be involved. Other DNA sequences in this sample translate to the same CDR3. The V and J genes are TRBV7-7 and TRBJ2-3, with D maybe TRBD1 (5 bases). Germline V gene data show CDR1 as SSHAT and CDR2 as FNYEAQ (reference sequence). The CDR3 consists of 15 residues. The CDR3: CASSLGVGSTDTQYF. CDR3 bases: TGTGCTAGCAGCTTAGGGGTCGGGAGCACAGATACGCAGTATTTT. Using reference TRBV7-7 and TRBJ2-3 for the parts outside the CDR3, the full variable domain is GAGVSQSPRYKVTKRGQDVTLRCDPISSHATLYWYQQALGQGPEFLTYFNYEAQPDKSGLPSDRFSAERPEGSISTLTIQRTEQRDSAMYRCASSLGVGSTDTQYFGPGTRLTVL.

The V and J genes are TRBV30 and TRBJ2-2, with D possibly called TRBD1 or TRBD2 (5 bases each). The CDR3 sequence is 14 residues long. Germline V lookup: CDR1 GTSNPN, CDR2 SVGIG (reference sequence). Trimming stripped 3 bases from V and 4 bases from J, with 12 bases between. The CDR3 nucleotides read TGTGCCTGGAGCGATATGGGGACCACCGGGGAGCTGTTTTTT. This sequence encodes CAWSDMGTTGELFF.

The V call is TRBV6-1, the J call TRBJ1-2; D uncertain. Germline V gives CDR1 MNHNS, CDR2 SASEGT. The V end was cut by 4 bases, the J end by 4 bases, with 10 bases between. There are 13 residues in the CDR3. The CDR3 here is CASSGTQLYGYTF. CDR3 nucleotide sequence: TGTGCCAGCAGTGGGACCCAACTCTATGGCTACACCTTC.

CDR3: CASSLAARGIMSGELFF. The CDR3 DNA reads as TGTGCCAGCAGCTTGGCGGCGCGGGGAATAATGTCCGGGGAGCTGTTTTTT. This chain connects TRBV5-4 to TRBJ2-2; tentatively, D is TRBD2 (6 bases). Trimming took 0 bases from V and 6 from J, leaving 18 bases between them. Germline V CDR1 and CDR2: SGHNT, YYREEE (reference sequence). The CDR3 has 17 amino acids.

The V gene is TRBV12-5, the J gene TRBJ2-1, with D possibly matching TRBD2 (6 bases). Trimming pared 0 bases from V and 11 bases from J, leaving 8 bases between. This CDR3 spans 12 amino acids. The V gene's germline CDR1 is LGHNT and CDR2 FRNRAP. The CDR3: CASGLVRGKQFF. The CDR3 nucleotides are TGTGCTAGTGGTTTGGTACGGGGGAAGCAGTTCTTC.

The chain has TRBV5-1 and TRBJ2-5; 7 nucleotides line up with TRBD2. There are 16 residues in the CDR3. Trimming took 3 bases from V and 4 from J; bases not matched to a gene: 12. Germline-derived CDR1 and CDR2 are SGHRS and YFSETQ. The CDR3 here is CASSSPLLAAGETQYF. Here the CDR3 DNA reads TGCGCCAGCAGCTCCCCCCTGCTAGCGGCGGGAGAGACCCAGTACTTC.

This chain joins TRBV19 and TRBJ1-5; weak D call: TRBD1 (5 bases). CDR1 and CDR2 (germline): LNHDA, SQIVND (reference sequence). Between the trimmed V and J ends, which lost 4 bases and 0 bases, there was a span of 10 bases. This CDR3 is 15 amino acids long. The CDR3 nucleotides read TGTGCCAGTAGTACCGCAGGGCATAGCAATCAGCCCCAGCATTTT. Residues: CASSTAGHSNQPQHF.

The rearrangement uses TRBV2 and TRBJ1-1; D ambiguous. The germline V gene encodes CDR1 SNHLY and CDR2 FYNNEI. This CDR3 spans 14 amino acids. V was pared by 3 bases and J by 1 base, with 9 bases between. Here the CDR3 DNA reads TGTGCCAGCAGTGATCAGGTAACGAACACTGAAGCTTTCTTT. As protein: CASSDQVTNTEAFF. The whole variable domain, remainder taken from reference TRBV2 and TRBJ1-1, is EPEVTQTPSHQVTQMGQEVILRCVPISNHLYFYWYRQILGQKVEFLVSFYNNEISEKSEIFDDQFSVERPDGSNFTLKIRSTKLEDSAMYFCASSDQVTNTEAFFGQGTRLTVV.